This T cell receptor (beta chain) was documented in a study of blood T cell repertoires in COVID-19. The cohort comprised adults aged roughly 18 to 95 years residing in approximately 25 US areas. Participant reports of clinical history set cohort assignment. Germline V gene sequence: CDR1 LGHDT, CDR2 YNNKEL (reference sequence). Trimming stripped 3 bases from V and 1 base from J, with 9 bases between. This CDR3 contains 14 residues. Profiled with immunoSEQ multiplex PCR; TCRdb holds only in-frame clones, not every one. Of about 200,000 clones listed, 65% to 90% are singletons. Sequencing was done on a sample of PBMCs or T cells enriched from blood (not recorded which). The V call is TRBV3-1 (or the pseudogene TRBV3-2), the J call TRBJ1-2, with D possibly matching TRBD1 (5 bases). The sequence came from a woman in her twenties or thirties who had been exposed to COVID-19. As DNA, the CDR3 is TGTGCCAGCAGCCAGGAAGGGGTTAACTATGGCTACACCTTC. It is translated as CASSQEGVNYGYTF.